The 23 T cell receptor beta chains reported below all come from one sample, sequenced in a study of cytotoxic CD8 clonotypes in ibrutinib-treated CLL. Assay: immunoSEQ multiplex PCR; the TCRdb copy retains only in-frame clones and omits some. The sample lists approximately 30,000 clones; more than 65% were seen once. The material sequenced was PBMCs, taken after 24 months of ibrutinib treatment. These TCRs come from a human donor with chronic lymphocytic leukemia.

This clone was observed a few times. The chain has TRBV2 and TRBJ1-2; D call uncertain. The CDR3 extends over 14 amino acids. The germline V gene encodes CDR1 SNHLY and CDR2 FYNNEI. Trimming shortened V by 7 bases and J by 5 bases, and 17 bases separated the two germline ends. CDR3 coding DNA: TGTGCCAGCACCCTCTTTCCAGACGATTATGGCTACACCTTC. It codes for CASTLFPDDYGYTF.

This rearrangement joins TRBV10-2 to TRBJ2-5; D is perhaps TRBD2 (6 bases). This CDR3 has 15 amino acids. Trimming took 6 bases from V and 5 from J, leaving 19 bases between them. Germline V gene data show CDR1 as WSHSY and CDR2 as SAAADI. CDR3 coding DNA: TGCGCCAGCAGAGTCCGGGACTGGTCTAGGGAGACCCAGTACTTC. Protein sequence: CASRVRDWSRETQYF.

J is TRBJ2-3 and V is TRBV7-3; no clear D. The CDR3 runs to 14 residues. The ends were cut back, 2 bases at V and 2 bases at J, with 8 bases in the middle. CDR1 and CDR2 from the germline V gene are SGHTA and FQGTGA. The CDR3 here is CASSLDLVTDTQYF. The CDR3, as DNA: TGTGCCAGCAGCTTAGATTTGGTCACAGATACGCAGTATTTT.

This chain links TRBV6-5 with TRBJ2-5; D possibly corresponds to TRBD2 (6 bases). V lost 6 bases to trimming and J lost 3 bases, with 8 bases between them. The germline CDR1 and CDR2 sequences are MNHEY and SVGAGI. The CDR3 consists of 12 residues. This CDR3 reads CASRWGEETQYF. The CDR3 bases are TGTGCCAGCAGGTGGGGGGAAGAGACCCAGTACTTC.

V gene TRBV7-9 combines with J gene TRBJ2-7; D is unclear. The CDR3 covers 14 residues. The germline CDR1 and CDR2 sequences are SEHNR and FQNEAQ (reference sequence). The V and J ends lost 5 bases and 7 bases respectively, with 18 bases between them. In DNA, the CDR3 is TGTGCCAGCAGCCCCCGGGCTGATTCCCAGGAGCAGTACTTC. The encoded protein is CASSPRADSQEQYF.

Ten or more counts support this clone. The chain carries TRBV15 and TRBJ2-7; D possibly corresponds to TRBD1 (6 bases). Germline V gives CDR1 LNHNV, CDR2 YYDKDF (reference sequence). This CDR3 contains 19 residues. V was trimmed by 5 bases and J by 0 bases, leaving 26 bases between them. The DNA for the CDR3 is TGTGCCACCAGCCTACGTGGGGGCTGGGGGTTCCCTAGCTCCTACGAGCAGTACTTC. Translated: CATSLRGGWGFPSSYEQYF. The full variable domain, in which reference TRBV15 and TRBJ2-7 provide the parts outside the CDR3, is DAMVIQNPRYQVTQFGKPVTLSCSQTLNHNVMYWYQQKSSQAPKLLFHYYDKDFNNEADTPDNFQSRRPNTSFCFLDIRSPGLGDTAMYLCATSLRGGWGFPSSYEQYFGPGTRLTVT.

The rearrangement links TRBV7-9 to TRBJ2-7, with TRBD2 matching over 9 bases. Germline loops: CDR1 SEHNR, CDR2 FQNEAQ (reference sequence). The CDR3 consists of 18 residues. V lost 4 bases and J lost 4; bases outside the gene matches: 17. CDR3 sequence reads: CASSSPGLGLASKYEQYF. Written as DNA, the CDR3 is TGTGCCAGCAGCTCCCCAGGGTTAGGACTAGCGTCTAAGTACGAGCAGTACTTC.

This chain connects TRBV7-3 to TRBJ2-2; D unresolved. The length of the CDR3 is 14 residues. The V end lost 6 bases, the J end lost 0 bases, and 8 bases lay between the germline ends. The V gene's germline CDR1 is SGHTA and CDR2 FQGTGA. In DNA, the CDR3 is TGTGCCAGCAGTTCACCCGCGAACACCGGGGAGCTGTTTTTT. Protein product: CASSSPANTGELFF.

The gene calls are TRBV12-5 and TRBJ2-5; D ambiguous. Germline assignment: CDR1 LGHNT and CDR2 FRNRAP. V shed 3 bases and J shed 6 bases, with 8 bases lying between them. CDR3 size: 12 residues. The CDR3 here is CASGLIGQTQYF. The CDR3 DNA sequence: TGTGCTAGTGGTTTAATCGGGCAGACCCAGTACTTC.

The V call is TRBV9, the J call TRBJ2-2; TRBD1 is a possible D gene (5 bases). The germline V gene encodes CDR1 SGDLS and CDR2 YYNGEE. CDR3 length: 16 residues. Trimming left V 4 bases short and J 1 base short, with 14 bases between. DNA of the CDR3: TGTGCCAGCAGCCCGTTGACAGCATTGAACACCGGGGAGCTGTTTTTT. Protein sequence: CASSPLTALNTGELFF.

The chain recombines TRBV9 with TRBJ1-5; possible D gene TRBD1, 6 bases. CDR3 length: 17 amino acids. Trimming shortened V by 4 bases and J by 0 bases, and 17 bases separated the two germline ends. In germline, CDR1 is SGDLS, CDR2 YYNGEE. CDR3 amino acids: CASSTLLDRHSNQPQHF. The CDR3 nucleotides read TGTGCCAGCAGCACACTTTTGGACAGACATAGCAATCAGCCCCAGCATTTT.

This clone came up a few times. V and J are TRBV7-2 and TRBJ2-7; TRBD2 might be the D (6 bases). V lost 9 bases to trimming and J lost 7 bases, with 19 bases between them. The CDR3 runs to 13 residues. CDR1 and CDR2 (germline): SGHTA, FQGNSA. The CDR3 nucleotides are TGTGCCAGTACCCCGGCGGGGCCGGGAGAGCAGTACTTC. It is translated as CASTPAGPGEQYF. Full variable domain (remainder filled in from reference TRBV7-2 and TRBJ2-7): GAGVSQSPSNKVTEKGKDVELRCDPISGHTALYWYRQSLGQGLEFLIYFQGNSAPDKSGLPSDRFSAERTGGSVSTLTIQRTQQEDSAVYLCASTPAGPGEQYFGPGTRLTVT.

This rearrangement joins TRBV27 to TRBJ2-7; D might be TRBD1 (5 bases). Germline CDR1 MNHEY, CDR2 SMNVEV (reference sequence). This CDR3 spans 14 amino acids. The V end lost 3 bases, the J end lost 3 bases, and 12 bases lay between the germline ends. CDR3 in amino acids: CASSFSDTYYEQYF. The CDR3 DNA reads TGTGCCAGCAGTTTTTCGGACACTTACTACGAGCAGTACTTC.

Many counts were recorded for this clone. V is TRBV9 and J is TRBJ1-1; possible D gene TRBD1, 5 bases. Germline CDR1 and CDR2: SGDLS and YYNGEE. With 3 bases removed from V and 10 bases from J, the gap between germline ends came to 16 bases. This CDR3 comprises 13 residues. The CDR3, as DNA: TGTGCCAGCAGCGCCTACATAGGGGATATAGCTTTCTTT. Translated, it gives CASSAYIGDIAFF. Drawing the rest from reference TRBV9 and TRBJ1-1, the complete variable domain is DSGVTQTPKHLITATGQRVTLRCSPRSGDLSVYWYQQSLDQGLQFLIQYYNGEERAKGNILERFSAQQFPDLHSELNLSSLELGDSALYFCASSAYIGDIAFFGQGTRLTVV.

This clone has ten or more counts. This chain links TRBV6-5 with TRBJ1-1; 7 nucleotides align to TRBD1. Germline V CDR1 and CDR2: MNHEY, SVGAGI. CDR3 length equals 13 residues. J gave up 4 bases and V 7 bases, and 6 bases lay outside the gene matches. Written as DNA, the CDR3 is TGTGCCAGCAATAAACAGGGGAGCACTGAAGCTTTCTTT. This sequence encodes CASNKQGSTEAFF.

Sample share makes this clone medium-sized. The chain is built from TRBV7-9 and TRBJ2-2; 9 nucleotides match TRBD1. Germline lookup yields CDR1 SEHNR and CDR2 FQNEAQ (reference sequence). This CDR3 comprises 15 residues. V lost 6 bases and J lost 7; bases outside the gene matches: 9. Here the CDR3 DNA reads TGTGCCAGCAGGACTACAGGGGGCTTTGACGGGGAGCTGTTTTTT. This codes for CASRTTGGFDGELFF.

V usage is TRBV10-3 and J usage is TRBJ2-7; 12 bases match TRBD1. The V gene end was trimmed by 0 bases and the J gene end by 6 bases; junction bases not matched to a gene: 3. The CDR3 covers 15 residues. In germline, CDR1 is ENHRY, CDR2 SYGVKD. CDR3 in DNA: TGTGCCATCAGTGAGTCCCGGGACAGGGGGCTCGAGCAGTACTTC. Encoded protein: CAISESRDRGLEQYF.

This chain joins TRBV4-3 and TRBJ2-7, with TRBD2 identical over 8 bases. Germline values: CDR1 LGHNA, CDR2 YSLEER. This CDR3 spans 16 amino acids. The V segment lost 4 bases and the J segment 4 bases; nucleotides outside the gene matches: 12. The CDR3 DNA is TGCGCCAGCAGCCGCCAACCCGGCGGGGGGTTATACGAGCAGTACTTC. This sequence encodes CASSRQPGGGLYEQYF.

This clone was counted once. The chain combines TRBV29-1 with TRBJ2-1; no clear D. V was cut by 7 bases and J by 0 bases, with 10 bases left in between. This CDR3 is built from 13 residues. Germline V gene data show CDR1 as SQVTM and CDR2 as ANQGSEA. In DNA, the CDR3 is TGCAGCGCCAGCAAGGCCTCCTACAATGAGCAGTTCTTC. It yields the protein CSASKASYNEQFF.

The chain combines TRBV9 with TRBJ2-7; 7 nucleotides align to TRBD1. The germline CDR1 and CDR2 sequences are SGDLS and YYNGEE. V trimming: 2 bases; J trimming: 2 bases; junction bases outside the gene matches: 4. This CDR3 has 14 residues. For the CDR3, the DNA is TGTGCCAGCAGCGTGGACAGGCCCCCCTACGAGCAGTACTTC. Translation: CASSVDRPPYEQYF. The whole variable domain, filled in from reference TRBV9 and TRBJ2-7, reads DSGVTQTPKHLITATGQRVTLRCSPRSGDLSVYWYQQSLDQGLQFLIQYYNGEERAKGNILERFSAQQFPDLHSELNLSSLELGDSALYFCASSVDRPPYEQYFGPGTRLTVT.

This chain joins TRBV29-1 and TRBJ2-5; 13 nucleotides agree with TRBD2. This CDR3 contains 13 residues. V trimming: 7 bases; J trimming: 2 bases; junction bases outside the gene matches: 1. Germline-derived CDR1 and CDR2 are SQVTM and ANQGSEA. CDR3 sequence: CSATSGGQETQYF. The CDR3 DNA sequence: TGCAGCGCGACTAGCGGGGGGCAAGAGACCCAGTACTTC.

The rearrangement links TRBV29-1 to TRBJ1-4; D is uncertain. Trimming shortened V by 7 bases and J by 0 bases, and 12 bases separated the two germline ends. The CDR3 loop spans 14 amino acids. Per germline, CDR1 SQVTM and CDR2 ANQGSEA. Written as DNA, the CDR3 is TGCAGCGCCTCCAAAGATGCAACTAATGAAAAACTGTTTTTT. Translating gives CSASKDATNEKLFF.

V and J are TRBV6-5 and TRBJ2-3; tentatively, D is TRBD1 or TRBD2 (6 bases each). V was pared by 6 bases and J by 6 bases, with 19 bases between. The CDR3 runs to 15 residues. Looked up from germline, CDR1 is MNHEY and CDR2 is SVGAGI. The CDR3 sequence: CASRPQGLHGDTQYF. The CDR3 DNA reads TGTGCCAGCAGACCACAGGGACTCCACGGGGATACGCAGTATTTT.